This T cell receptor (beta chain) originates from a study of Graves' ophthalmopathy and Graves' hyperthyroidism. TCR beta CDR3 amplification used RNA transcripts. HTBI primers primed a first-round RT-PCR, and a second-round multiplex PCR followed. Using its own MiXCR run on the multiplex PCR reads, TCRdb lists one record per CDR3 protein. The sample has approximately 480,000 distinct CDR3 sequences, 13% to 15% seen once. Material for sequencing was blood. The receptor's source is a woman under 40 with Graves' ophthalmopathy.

The CDR3 loop is CASRRRESGSNQPQHF. The CDR3 nucleotides are TGTGCCAGCAGACGAAGGGAATCGGGTAGCAATCAGCCCCAGCATTTT. The chain uses TRBV28 and TRBJ1-5; D gene uncertain. V dropped 6 bases and J dropped 0 bases, with 15 bases sitting between them. Germline V gene sequence: CDR1 MDHEN, CDR2 SYDVKM. The CDR3 is made up of 16 amino acids.